This entry concerns a single TCR beta chain. Its cognate antigen is unknown. Once RNA had been extracted, it was reverse transcribed into cDNA to act as the sequencing template. Sequenced by immunoSEQ multiplex PCR; TCRdb stores in-frame clones only, minus some. The sample lists over 30,000 clones, roughly 80% occurring once. This sample is part of a study of CD8+ T cells in alopecia areata. From germline, CDR1 is MNHNY and CDR2 SVGAGI (reference sequence). Between the trimmed V and J ends, which lost 6 bases and 4 bases, there was a span of 15 bases. The CDR3 has 14 amino acids. Those with alopecia areata gave lesional scalp punch biopsies and peripheral blood. Whole-study findings and limits: The study found TCR sharing across patients less clear than in mice, possibly for HLA reasons. Higher clonality was seen in lesional scalp than in normal scalp, especially in alopecia totalis/universalis. Scalp data also include sequences from resident alphabeta T cells of normal skin.

This clonotype was sampled from a human donor with alopecia areata. This chain links TRBV6-6 with TRBJ1-1, with D maybe TRBD1 (6 bases). Sequenced material: NKG2D-low CD8+ T cells sorted from blood. The CDR3 nucleotides read TGTGCCAGCAGCCTCGGGAGGGGGGCCACTGAAGCTTTCTTT. It encodes CASSLGRGATEAFF.